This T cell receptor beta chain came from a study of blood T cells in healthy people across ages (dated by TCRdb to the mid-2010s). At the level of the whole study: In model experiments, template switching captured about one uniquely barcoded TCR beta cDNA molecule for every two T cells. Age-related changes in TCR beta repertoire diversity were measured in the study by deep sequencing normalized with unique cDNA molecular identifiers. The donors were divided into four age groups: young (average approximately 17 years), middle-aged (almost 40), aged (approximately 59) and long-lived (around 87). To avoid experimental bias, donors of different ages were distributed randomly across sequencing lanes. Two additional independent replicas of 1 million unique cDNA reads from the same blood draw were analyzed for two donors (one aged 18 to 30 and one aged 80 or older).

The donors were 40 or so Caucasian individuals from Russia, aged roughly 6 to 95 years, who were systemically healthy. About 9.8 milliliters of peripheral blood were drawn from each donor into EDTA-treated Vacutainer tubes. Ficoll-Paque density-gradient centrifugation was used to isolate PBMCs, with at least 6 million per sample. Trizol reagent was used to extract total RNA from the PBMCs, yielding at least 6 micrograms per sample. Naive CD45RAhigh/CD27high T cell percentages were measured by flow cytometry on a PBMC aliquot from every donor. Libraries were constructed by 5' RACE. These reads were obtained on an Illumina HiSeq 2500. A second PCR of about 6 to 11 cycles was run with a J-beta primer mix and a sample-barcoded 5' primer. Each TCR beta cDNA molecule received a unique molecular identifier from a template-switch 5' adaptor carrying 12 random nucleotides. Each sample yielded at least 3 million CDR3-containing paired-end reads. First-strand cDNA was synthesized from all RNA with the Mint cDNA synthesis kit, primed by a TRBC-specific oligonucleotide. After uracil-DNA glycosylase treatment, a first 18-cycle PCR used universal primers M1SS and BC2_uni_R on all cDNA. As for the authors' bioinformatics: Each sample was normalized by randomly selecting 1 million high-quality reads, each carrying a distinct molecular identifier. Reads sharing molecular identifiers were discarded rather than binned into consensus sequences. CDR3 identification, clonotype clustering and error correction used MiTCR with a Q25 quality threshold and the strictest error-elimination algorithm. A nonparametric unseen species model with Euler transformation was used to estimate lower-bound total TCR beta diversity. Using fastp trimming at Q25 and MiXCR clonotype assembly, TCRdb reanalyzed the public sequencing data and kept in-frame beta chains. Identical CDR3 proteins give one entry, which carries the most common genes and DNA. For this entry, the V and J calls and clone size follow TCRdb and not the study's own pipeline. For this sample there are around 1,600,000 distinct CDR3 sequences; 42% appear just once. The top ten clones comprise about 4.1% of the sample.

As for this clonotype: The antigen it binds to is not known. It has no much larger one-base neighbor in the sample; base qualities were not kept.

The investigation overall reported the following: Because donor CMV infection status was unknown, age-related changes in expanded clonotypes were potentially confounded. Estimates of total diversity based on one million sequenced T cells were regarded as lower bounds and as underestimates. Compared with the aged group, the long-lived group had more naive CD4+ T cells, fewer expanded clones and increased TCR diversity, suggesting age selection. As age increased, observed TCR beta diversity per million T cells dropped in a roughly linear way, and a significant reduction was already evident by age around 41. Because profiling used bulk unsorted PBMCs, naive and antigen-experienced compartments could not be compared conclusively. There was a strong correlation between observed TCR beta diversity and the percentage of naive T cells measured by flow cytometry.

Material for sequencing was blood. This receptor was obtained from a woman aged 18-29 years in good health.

The CDR3 sequence is CRRRGGDTEAFF. The DNA sequence is given as TGCCGCAGGAGGGGAGGGGACACTGAAGCTTTCTTT. The chain is encoded by TRBV20-1 joined to TRBJ1-1; TRBD1 is possibly the D segment (5 matching bases). The CDR3 measures 12 amino acids from cysteine to phenylalanine. Only the CDR3 part of the read is kept: 36 bases, read in frame from the first base. In the germline V gene (reference sequence), CDR1 corresponds to DFQATT and CDR2 to SNEGSKA.